These 18 T cell receptor beta chains share one sample of origin, sequenced in a study of cytomegalovirus exposure and HLA in healthy donors. Use of 60 Vbeta and 13 Jbeta primers characterized the PCR. TCRdb's copy holds only in-frame clones and misses some; the assay was immunoSEQ multiplex PCR. Of approximately 150,000 clones in the sample, nearly 85% were seen once. The sample taken for sequencing was PBMCs. These receptors all come from a male donor in good health and CMV-seronegative.

The rearrangement uses TRBV7-9 and TRBJ2-4; TRBD2 agrees at 10 bases. This CDR3 has 15 amino acids. The V gene end was trimmed by 5 bases and the J gene end by 9 bases; junction bases not matched to a gene: 10. Germline V CDR1 and CDR2: SEHNR, FQNEAQ (reference sequence). CDR3 sequence reads: CASSATGTSASIQYF. The CDR3 region has the DNA TGTGCCAGCAGCGCGACCGGGACTAGCGCCTCCATTCAGTACTTC.

The gene calls are TRBV7-9 and TRBJ1-1; D might be TRBD1 (5 bases). The CDR3 spans 14 residues. The V gene lost 4 bases and the J gene lost 1 base, with 10 bases spanning the gap. Germline loops: CDR1 SEHNR, CDR2 FQNEAQ (reference sequence). This CDR3 reads CASSSGRRNTEAFF. CDR3 in DNA: TGTGCCAGCAGCTCAGGGCGGCGGAACACTGAAGCTTTCTTT.

This chain connects TRBV28 to TRBJ2-7; 7 bases fit TRBD1. This CDR3 spans 15 amino acids. From germline, CDR1 is MDHEN and CDR2 SYDVKM. Trimming cost V 2 bases and J 2 bases; bases outside gene matches: 6. The CDR3 DNA is TGTGCCAGCAGTTTAGGGACAGTTGGAACCTACGAGCAGTACTTC. Its translation is CASSLGTVGTYEQYF.

V gene TRBV6-1 combines with J gene TRBJ2-1, with 9 nucleotides matching TRBD2. Trimming removed 1 base from V and 7 bases from J; junction bases left unmatched: 5. The CDR3 covers 15 residues. The germline V gene encodes CDR1 MNHNS and CDR2 SASEGT. CDR3 sequence reads: CASSEVGLAFNEQFF. The DNA of the CDR3 is TGTGCCAGCAGTGAAGTCGGACTAGCGTTTAATGAGCAGTTCTTC.

This clone was seen a handful of times. The V and J genes are TRBV13 and TRBJ2-1; 7 bases are shared with TRBD1. Looked up from germline, CDR1 is PRHDT and CDR2 is FYEKMQ (reference sequence). V was clipped by 1 base and J by 0 bases; unmatched bases: 12. The CDR3 has 19 residues. CDR3 nucleotides: TGTGCCAGCAGCTTAGATCCCCTCAGACAGGGAAGCTCCTACAATGAGCAGTTCTTC. It is translated as CASSLDPLRQGSSYNEQFF.

This clone has more than one count but fewer than ten. This chain uses TRBV9 with TRBJ2-6; 7 nucleotides match TRBD1. This CDR3 has 18 residues. CDR1 and CDR2 from the germline V gene are SGDLS and YYNGEE. V was clipped by 3 bases and J by 0 bases; unmatched bases: 9. The CDR3: CASSARGQHSSGANVLTF. CDR3 coding DNA: TGTGCCAGCAGCGCCCGGGGACAGCATTCCTCTGGGGCCAACGTCCTGACTTTC.

This chain uses TRBV27 with TRBJ2-5; weak D call: TRBD1 (5 bases). The J call may be in error: the DNA end matches TRBJ2-7 better. Germline V gene lookup returns CDR1 MNHEY and CDR2 SMNVEV (reference sequence). The CDR3 is 14 amino acids. The CDR3, as DNA: TGTGCCAGCAAAGAGACAGTGCCCTCCTACGAGCAGTACTTC. Its translation: CASKETVPSYEQYF.

The chain recombines TRBV19 with TRBJ2-1; weak D call: TRBD2 (5 bases). The CDR3 is 14 residues long. Between the trimmed V and J ends, which lost 6 bases and 2 bases, there was a span of 11 bases. The germline gives CDR1 LNHDA, CDR2 SQIVND (reference sequence). The CDR3 spells CASSLAGAYNEQFF. The CDR3 DNA sequence: TGTGCCAGTAGCCTAGCTGGAGCCTACAATGAGCAGTTCTTC.

The J gene is TRBJ2-3, the V gene TRBV14; D ambiguous. This CDR3 has 14 amino acids. Germline values: CDR1 SGHDN, CDR2 FVKESK. Deletions cut 3 bases from V and 2 bases from J, with 9 bases between. The CDR3 DNA reads as TGTGCCAGCAGCCAGCAGGTTCTCACAGATACGCAGTATTTT. It codes for CASSQQVLTDTQYF.

This clone was counted a single time. The chain recombines TRBV2 with TRBJ2-3; the D gene is possibly TRBD1 (6 bases). Germline V gene sequence: CDR1 SNHLY, CDR2 FYNNEI. The CDR3 is made up of 16 amino acids. The ends were cut back, 3 bases at V and 1 base at J, with 14 bases in the middle. CDR3: CASSEGVAGGTDTQYF. The CDR3 nucleotides are TGTGCCAGCAGTGAGGGGGTAGCAGGGGGCACAGATACGCAGTATTTT.

This chain joins TRBV6-6 and TRBJ2-2; 7 bases are shared with TRBD1. The CDR3 covers 14 residues. The germline V gene encodes CDR1 MNHNY and CDR2 SVGAGI (reference sequence). The chain's CDR3 is CASDREWDTGELFF. CDR3 sequence (DNA): TGTGCATCAGACAGGGAGTGGGACACCGGGGAGCTGTTTTTT.

CDR3 DNA sequence: TGTGCCAGCAGTGAAGGTCAGGGCCTCGTAGTGTACGAGCAGTACTTC. Translating gives CASSEGQGLVVYEQYF. The chain uses TRBV6-1 and TRBJ2-5, with a possible D match to TRBD1 (5 bases). The end of the DNA fits TRBJ2-7 better, so the J call may be wrong. There are 16 residues in the CDR3. Looked up from germline, CDR1 is MNHNS and CDR2 is SASEGT.

The V gene is TRBV5-6, the J gene TRBJ2-1; 9 bases agree with TRBD1. J was trimmed by 4 bases and V by 4 bases; bases with no gene match: 6. Per the germline V gene, CDR1 is SGHDT and CDR2 is YYEEEE. The CDR3 sequence is 15 residues long. The chain's CDR3 is CASSLGDRVYNEQFF. The CDR3 DNA reads TGTGCCAGCAGCCTAGGGGACAGGGTGTACAATGAGCAGTTCTTC.

V gene TRBV28 combines with J gene TRBJ2-1; tentatively, D is TRBD2 (5 bases). Per the germline V gene, CDR1 is MDHEN and CDR2 is SYDVKM. The CDR3 extends over 13 amino acids. The V gene lost 5 bases and the J gene lost 9 bases, with 14 bases spanning the gap. The CDR3 reads CASSRIGRVEQFF. The DNA for the CDR3 is TGTGCCAGCAGTCGAATAGGGCGGGTTGAGCAGTTCTTC.

The V gene is TRBV6-5, the J gene TRBJ1-1; D perhaps matches TRBD1 (5 bases). Germline CDR1 and CDR2: MNHEY and SVGAGI. Deletions cut 7 bases from V and 3 bases from J, with 12 bases between. This CDR3 is built from 13 residues. CDR3: CASTQGEDTEAFF. DNA of the CDR3: TGTGCCAGCACTCAGGGTGAAGACACTGAAGCTTTCTTT.

J is TRBJ1-1 and V is TRBV18, with a tentative D call TRBD1 (5 bases). V lost 6 bases and J 1 base, leaving 18 bases between the germline ends. Germline loops: CDR1 KGHSH, CDR2 LQKENI. The CDR3 spans 16 residues. CDR3 nucleotides: TGTGCCAGCTCCCCGCGCTGGGGCCTACAGAACACTGAAGCTTTCTTT. Amino acid sequence: CASSPRWGLQNTEAFF.

V is TRBV29-1 and J is TRBJ2-1, with 10 bases aligning to TRBD1. Germline V gene lookup returns CDR1 SQVTM and CDR2 ANQGSEA. Trimming took 5 bases from V and 5 from J; bases not matched to a gene: 9. The CDR3 is 15 residues long. In DNA form, the CDR3 reads TGCAGCGTTTCTAGACAGGGGGCGCGAAACAATGAGCAGTTCTTC. This gives the protein CSVSRQGARNNEQFF.

The chain combines TRBV5-6 with TRBJ1-1; 10 bases match TRBD1. CDR1 is SGHDT and CDR2 is YYEEEE in the germline V gene. V dropped 3 bases and J dropped 5; count of bases not matched to a gene: 13. This CDR3 has 17 residues. This chain's CDR3 is CASSSYRWRTGGTEAFF. CDR3 bases: TGTGCCAGCAGCTCATACCGGTGGCGGACAGGGGGGACTGAAGCTTTCTTT.